These 9 T cell receptor beta chains came from one sample sequenced in a study of shared clonotypes between healthy human individuals. Method: immunoSEQ multiplex PCR; TCRdb's copy keeps in-frame clones and lacks some. The repertoire holds roughly 1,000,000 clones, approximately 80% seen once, with around 0.61% in the top ten. The sequenced sample was memory CD4+ T cells from PBMCs. The subset was: CD45RA-negative fraction. The origin of the receptors is a man aged 18 to 29 in good health. Some clones in this sample may be carry-over from other donors' samples.

The table lists this clone with a few counts. This chain connects TRBV30 to TRBJ1-3; D is ambiguous. The CDR3 has 17 amino acids. Looked up from germline, CDR1 is GTSNPN and CDR2 is SVGIG (reference sequence). Trimming took 0 bases from V and 0 from J, leaving 15 bases between them. This CDR3 reads CAWSVGERPTSGNTIYF. In DNA form, the CDR3 reads TGTGCCTGGAGTGTCGGAGAGAGGCCTACCTCTGGAAACACCATATATTTT. Full variable domain (missing parts from reference TRBV30 and TRBJ1-3): SQTIHQWPATLVQPVGSPLSLECTVEGTSNPNLYWYRQAAGRGLQLLFYSVGIGQISSEVPQNLSASRPQDRQFILSSKKLLLSDSGFYLCAWSVGERPTSGNTIYFGEGSWLTVV.

This sequence joins TRBV2 and TRBJ2-5; 7 bases match TRBD1. The germline V gene encodes CDR1 SNHLY and CDR2 FYNNEI. The CDR3 loop spans 13 amino acids. V lost 3 bases, J lost 2 bases, and 0 bases stayed unmatched. The CDR3 DNA is TGTGCCAGCAGTGACAGGGGGCAAGAGACCCAGTACTTC. The encoded protein is CASSDRGQETQYF. The full variable domain, with the rest looked up from reference TRBV2 and TRBJ2-5, is EPEVTQTPSHQVTQMGQEVILRCVPISNHLYFYWYRQILGQKVEFLVSFYNNEISEKSEIFDDQFSVERPDGSNFTLKIRSTKLEDSAMYFCASSDRGQETQYFGPGTRLLVL.

The rearrangement links TRBV28 to TRBJ2-3; no clear D. Trimming took off 6 bases at V and 1 base at J, with 11 bases between the two ends. The length of the CDR3 is 14 residues. Germline V lookup: CDR1 MDHEN, CDR2 SYDVKM. CDR3 nucleotides: TGTGCCAGCAGCCAACCCCGGGGCACAGATACGCAGTATTTT. Encoded protein: CASSQPRGTDTQYF.

As to this clone: Other DNA variants within this sample encode the same CDR3. The chain recombines TRBV7-9 with TRBJ1-3; D not certain. Germline loops: CDR1 SEHNR, CDR2 FQNEAQ (reference sequence). CDR3 length equals 13 residues. The ends were cut back, 3 bases at V and 4 bases at J, with 7 bases in the middle. CDR3 protein: CASSLGSGNTIYF. CDR3 nucleotides: TGTGCCAGCAGCTTGGGCTCCGGAAACACCATATATTTT.

The chain recombines TRBV5-6 with TRBJ2-7; D is uncertain. The CDR3 consists of 13 residues. The germline V and J ends were trimmed by 4 bases and 1 base, with 9 bases remaining between them. Looked up from germline, CDR1 is SGHDT and CDR2 is YYEEEE. The CDR3 sequence is CASSAGPSYEQYF. As DNA, the CDR3 is TGTGCCAGCAGCGCTGGCCCGTCCTACGAGCAGTACTTC. Based on the CDR3 plus reference TRBV5-6 and TRBJ2-7, the full variable domain is DAGVTQSPTHLIKTRGQQVTLRCSPKSGHDTVSWYQQALGQGPQFIFQYYEEEERQRGNFPDRFSGHQFPNYSSELNVNALLLGDSALYLCASSAGPSYEQYFGPGTRLTVT.

The chain couples TRBV2 to TRBJ1-5; D unresolved. Per germline, CDR1 SNHLY and CDR2 FYNNEI. The V end lost 8 bases, the J end lost 4 bases, and 9 bases lay between the germline ends. The CDR3 spans 12 residues. CDR3 sequence (DNA): TGTGCCAGCGGAGATGGAAATCAGCCCCAGCATTTT. This gives the protein CASGDGNQPQHF.

This CDR3 reads CASRQGANTEAFF. The CDR3 DNA is TGCGCCAGCAGGCAGGGGGCGAACACTGAAGCTTTCTTT. The gene calls are TRBV5-1 and TRBJ1-1; 8 bases map to TRBD1. Germline V gene sequence: CDR1 SGHRS, CDR2 YFSETQ. Germline trimming cut 5 bases from V and 1 base from J; bases unmatched to any gene: 1. The CDR3 sequence is 13 residues long.

The genes are TRBV9 and TRBJ1-2; D possibly corresponds to TRBD1 (5 bases). V was shortened by 0 bases and J by 8 bases, with 17 bases between the two germline ends. Germline values: CDR1 SGDLS, CDR2 YYNGEE. The CDR3 extends over 15 amino acids. The CDR3 here is CASSVEPQDNEGYTF. CDR3 in DNA: TGTGCCAGCAGCGTAGAACCCCAGGACAACGAGGGCTACACCTTC.

This clone has just one count. The V call is TRBV9, the J call TRBJ2-6, with 11 bases lining up with TRBD2. The trim removed 3 bases at V and 0 bases at J, leaving 8 bases unmatched. The CDR3 runs to 19 residues. Germline CDR1 and CDR2: SGDLS and YYNGEE. Here the CDR3 reads CASSERVAGGFSGANVLTF. CDR3 in DNA: TGTGCCAGCAGCGAGAGGGTAGCGGGAGGGTTCTCTGGGGCCAACGTCCTGACTTTC.